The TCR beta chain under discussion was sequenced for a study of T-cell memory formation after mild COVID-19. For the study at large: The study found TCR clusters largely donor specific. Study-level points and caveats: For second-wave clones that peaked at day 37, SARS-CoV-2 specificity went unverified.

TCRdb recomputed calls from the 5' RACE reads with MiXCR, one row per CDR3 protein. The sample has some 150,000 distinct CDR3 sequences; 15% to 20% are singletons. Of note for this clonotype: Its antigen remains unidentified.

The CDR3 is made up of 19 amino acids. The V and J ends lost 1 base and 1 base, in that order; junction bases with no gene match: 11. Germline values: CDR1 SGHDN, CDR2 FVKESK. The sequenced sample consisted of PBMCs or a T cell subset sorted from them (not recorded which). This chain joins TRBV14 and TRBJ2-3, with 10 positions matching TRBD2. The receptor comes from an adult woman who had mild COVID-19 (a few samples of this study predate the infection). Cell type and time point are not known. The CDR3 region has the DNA TGTGCCAGCAGCCAAGGTCCGGGACTAGCGCGAAGTGGCACAGATACGCAGTATTTT. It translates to CASSQGPGLARSGTDTQYF.